What follows is one TCR beta chain and its context. Its specificity is unknown. By quantitative 5'-RACE with molecular barcodes, the TCR beta libraries were made. A single record per CDR3 protein comes from TCRdb applying MiXCR to the 5' RACE reads. The sample contains approximately 440,000 distinct CDR3 sequences, under 20% of which appear only once. This entry comes from a study of CD8 T cells in ankylosing spondylitis. Study-level points and caveats: Ankylosing spondylitis blood appeared to be characterized by a TCR beta motif of under ten highly homologous variants. Clones linked to the disease showed a CD8+ phenotype. They occurred at relatively low frequencies in peripheral blood. Significant enrichment of disease-linked clones was reported in matched ankylosing spondylitis synovial fluid.

Germline values: CDR1 SGHTA, CDR2 FQGNSA. V lost 6 bases, J lost 2 bases, and 10 bases lay in between. This CDR3 is 13 amino acids long. The origin of this receptor is a male donor with ankylosing spondylitis. Sequencing input: blood, either unsorted or a sorted T cell fraction (not recorded which). This chain connects TRBV7-2 to TRBJ2-5; D gene uncertain. CDR3 sequence reads: CASRTGLQETQYF. Written as DNA, the CDR3 is TGTGCCAGCAGGACGGGCTTACAAGAGACCCAGTACTTC. Full variable domain (remainder filled in from reference TRBV7-2 and TRBJ2-5): GAGVSQSPSNKVTEKGKDVELRCDPISGHTALYWYRQSLGQGLEFLIYFQGNSAPDKSGLPSDRFSAERTGGSVSTLTIQRTQQEDSAVYLCASRTGLQETQYFGPGTRLLVL.